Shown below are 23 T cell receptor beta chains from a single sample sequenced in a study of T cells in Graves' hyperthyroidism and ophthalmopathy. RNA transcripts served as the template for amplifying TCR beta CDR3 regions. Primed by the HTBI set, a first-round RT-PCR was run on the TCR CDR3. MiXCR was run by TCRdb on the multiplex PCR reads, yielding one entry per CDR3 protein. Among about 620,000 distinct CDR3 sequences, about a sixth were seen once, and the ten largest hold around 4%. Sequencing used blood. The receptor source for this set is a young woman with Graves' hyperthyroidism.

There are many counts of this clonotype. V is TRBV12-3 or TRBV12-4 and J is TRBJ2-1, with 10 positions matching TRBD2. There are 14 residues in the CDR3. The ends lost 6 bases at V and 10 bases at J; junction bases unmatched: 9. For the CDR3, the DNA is TGTGCCAGCAGCCAAAGCGGGAGGGCCCGGGAGCAGTTCTTC. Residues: CASSQSGRAREQFF.

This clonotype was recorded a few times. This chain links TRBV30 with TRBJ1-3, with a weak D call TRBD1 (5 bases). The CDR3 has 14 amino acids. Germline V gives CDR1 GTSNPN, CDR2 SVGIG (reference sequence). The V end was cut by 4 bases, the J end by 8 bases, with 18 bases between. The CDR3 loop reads CAWNPRDPSDTIYF. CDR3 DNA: TGTGCCTGGAACCCCCGGGACCCGTCGGACACCATATATTTT.

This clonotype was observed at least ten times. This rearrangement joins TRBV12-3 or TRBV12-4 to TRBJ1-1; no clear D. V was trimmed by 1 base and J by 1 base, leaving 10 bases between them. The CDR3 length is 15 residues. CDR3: CASSLGVTANTEAFF. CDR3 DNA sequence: TGTGCCAGCAGTTTAGGGGTTACGGCGAACACTGAAGCTTTCTTT.

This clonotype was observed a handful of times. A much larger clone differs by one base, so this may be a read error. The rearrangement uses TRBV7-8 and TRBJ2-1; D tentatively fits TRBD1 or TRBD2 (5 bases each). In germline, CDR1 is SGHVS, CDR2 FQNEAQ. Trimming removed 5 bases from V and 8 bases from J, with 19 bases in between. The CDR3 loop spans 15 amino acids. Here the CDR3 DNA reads TGTGCCAGCAGCCCTCCGGACAAGGGACGCGATGAGCAGTTCTTC. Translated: CASSPPDKGRDEQFF.

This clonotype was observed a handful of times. As DNA, the CDR3 is TGCAGTGCTATAACCGGGACTAGAAATGAGCAGTTCTTC. This codes for CSAITGTRNEQFF. This chain links TRBV20-1 with TRBJ2-1, with 8 bases that match TRBD2. Germline assignment: CDR1 DFQATT and CDR2 SNEGSKA (reference sequence). CDR3 length: 13 amino acids. Germline trimming cut 4 bases from V and 7 bases from J; bases unmatched to any gene: 6.

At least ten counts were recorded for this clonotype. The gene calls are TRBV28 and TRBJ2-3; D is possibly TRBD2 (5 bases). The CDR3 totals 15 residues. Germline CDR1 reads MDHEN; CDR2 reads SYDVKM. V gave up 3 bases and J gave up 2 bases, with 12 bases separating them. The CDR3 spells CASSFVDRDTDTQYF. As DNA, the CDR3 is TGTGCCAGCAGTTTTGTCGATCGGGACACAGATACGCAGTATTTT.

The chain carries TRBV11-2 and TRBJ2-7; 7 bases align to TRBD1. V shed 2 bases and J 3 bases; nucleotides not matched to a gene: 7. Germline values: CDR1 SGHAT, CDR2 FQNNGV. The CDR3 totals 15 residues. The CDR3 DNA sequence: TGTGCCAGCAGCTTAAGGGGGCGTTCCCTCTACGAGCAGTACTTC. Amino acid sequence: CASSLRGRSLYEQYF.

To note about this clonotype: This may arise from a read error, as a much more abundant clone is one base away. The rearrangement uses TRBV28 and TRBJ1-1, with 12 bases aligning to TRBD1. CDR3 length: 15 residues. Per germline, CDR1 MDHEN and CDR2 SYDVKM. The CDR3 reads CASGGTGGGRTEASF. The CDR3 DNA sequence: TGTGCCAGCGGGGGGACAGGGGGCGGTCGCACTGAAGCTTCCTTT.

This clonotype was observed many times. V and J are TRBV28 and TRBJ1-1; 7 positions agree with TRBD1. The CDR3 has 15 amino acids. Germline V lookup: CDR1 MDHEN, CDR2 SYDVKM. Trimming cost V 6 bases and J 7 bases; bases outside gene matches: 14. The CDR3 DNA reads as TGTGCCAGCAGACTACTTATGACCGGGACAGATGAAGCTTTCTTT. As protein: CASRLLMTGTDEAFF.

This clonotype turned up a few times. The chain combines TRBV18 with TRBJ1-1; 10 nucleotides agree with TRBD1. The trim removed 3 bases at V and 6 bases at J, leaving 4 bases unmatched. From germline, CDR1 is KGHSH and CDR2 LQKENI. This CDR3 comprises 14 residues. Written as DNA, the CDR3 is TGTGCCAGCTCACCGGCGACAGGGGGCTCTGAAGCTTTCTTT. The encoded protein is CASSPATGGSEAFF.

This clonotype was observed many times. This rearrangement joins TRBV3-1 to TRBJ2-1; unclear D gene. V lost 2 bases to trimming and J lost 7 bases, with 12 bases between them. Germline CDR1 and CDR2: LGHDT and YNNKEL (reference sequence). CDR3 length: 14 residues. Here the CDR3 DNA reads TGTGCCAGCAGCCAATCCGTGACTTTGAATGAGCAGTTCTTC. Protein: CASSQSVTLNEQFF.

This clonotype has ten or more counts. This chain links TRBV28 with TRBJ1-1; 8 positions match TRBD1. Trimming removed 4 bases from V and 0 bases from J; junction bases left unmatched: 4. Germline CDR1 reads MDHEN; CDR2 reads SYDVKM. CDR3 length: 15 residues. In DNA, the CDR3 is TGTGCCAGCAGTTGGGCAGGGGGCATGAACACTGAAGCTTTCTTT. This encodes CASSWAGGMNTEAFF.

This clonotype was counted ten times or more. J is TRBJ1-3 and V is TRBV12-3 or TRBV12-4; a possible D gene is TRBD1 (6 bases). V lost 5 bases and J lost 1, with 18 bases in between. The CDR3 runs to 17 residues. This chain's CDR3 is CASSRHALDSSGNTIYF. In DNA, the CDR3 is TGTGCCAGCAGTCGCCACGCCTTGGACAGTTCTGGAAACACCATATATTTT.

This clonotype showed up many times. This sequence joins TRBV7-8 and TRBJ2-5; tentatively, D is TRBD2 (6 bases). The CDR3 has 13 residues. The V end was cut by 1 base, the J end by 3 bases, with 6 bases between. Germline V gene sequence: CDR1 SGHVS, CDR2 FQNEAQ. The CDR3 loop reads CASSLGTKETQYF. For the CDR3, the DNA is TGTGCCAGCAGCTTAGGGACTAAAGAGACCCAGTACTTC.

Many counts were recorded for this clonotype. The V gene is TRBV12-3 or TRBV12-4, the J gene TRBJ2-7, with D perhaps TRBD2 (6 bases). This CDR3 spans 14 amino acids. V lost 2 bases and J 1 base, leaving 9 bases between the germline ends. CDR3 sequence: CASSLRLGSYEQYF. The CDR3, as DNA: TGTGCCAGCAGTTTAAGACTAGGGTCCTACGAGCAGTACTTC.

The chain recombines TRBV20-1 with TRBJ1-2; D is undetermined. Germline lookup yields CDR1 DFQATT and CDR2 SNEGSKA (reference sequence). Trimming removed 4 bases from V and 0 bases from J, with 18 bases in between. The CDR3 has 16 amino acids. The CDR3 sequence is CSAKWWERTANYGYTF. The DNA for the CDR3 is TGCAGTGCTAAATGGTGGGAGCGGACCGCTAACTATGGCTACACCTTC.

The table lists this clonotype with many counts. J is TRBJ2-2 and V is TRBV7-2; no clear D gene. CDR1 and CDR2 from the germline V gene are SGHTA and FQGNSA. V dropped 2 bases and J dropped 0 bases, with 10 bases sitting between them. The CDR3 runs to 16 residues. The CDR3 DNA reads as TGTGCCAGCAGCTTACGAACAGTAGCGAACACCGGGGAGCTGTTTTTT. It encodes CASSLRTVANTGELFF.

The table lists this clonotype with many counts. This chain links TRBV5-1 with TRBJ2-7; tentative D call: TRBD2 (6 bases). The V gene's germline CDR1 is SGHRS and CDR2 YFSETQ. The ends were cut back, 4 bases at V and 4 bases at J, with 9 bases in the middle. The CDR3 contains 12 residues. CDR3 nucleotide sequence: TGCGCCAGCAGCAAGGGACTTTACGAGCAGTACTTC. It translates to CASSKGLYEQYF.

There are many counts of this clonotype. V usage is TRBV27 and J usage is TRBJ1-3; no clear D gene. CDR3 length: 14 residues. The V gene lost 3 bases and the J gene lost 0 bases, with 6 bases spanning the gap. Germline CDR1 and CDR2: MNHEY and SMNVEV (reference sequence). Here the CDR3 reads CASSFGSSGNTIYF. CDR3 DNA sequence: TGTGCCAGCAGTTTTGGGTCCTCTGGAAACACCATATATTTT.

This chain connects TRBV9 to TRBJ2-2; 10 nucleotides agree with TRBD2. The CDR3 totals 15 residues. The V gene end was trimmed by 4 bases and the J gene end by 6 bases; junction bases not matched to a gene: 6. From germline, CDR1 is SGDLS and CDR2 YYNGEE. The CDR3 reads CASSQGLADAGELFF. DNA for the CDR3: TGTGCCAGCAGCCAAGGACTAGCGGATGCCGGGGAGCTGTTTTTT.

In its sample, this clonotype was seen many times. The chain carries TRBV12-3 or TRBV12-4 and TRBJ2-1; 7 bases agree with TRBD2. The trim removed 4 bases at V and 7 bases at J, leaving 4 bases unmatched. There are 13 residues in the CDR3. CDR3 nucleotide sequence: TGTGCCAGCAGTTACGGACTAGTGAATGAGCAGTTCTTC. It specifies CASSYGLVNEQFF.

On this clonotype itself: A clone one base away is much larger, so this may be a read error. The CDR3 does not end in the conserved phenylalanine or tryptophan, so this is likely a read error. CDR3 sequence reads: CSAIAGAPVGITDTQYL. In DNA form, the CDR3 reads TGCAGTGCTATTGCGGGAGCCCCCGTCGGGATCACAGATACGCAGTATCTT. The chain recombines TRBV20-1 with TRBJ2-3; 7 bases are a match to TRBD2. The CDR3 totals 17 residues. V was pared by 4 bases and J by 2 bases, with 15 bases of the junction left unmatched. The germline gives CDR1 DFQATT, CDR2 SNEGSKA (reference sequence).

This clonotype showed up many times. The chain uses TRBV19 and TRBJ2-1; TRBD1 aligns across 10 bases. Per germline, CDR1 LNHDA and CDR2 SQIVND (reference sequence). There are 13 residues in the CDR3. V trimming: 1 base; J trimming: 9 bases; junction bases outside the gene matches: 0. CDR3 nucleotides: TGTGCCAGTAGTATAGGGGACAGGGGTGAGCAGTTCTTC. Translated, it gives CASSIGDRGEQFF.